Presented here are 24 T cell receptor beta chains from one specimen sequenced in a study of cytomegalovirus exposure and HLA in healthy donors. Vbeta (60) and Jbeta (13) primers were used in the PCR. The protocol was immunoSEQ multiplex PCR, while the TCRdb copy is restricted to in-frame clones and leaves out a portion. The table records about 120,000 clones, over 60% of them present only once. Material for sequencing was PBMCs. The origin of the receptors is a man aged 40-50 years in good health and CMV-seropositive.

The CDR3 region is CASSSGPGDTQYF. The CDR3 nucleotides read TGTGCCAGCAGCTCCGGCCCGGGAGATACGCAGTATTTT. The chain couples TRBV5-5 to TRBJ2-3; D is uncertain. From germline, CDR1 is SGHKS and CDR2 YYEKEE (reference sequence). This CDR3 has 13 amino acids. V lost 3 bases, J lost 5 bases, and 10 bases lay in between.

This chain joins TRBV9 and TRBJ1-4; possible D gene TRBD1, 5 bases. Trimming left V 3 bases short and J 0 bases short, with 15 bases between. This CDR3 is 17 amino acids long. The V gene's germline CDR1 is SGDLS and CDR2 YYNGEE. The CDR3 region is CASSAPVGAPTNEKLFF. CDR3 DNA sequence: TGTGCCAGCAGCGCCCCAGTTGGGGCACCAACTAATGAAAAACTGTTTTTT.

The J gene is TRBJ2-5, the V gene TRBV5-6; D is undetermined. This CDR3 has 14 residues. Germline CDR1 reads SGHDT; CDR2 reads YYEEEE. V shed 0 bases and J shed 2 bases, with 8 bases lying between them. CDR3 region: CASSLVQTQETQYF. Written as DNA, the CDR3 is TGTGCCAGCAGCTTGGTGCAAACTCAAGAGACCCAGTACTTC.

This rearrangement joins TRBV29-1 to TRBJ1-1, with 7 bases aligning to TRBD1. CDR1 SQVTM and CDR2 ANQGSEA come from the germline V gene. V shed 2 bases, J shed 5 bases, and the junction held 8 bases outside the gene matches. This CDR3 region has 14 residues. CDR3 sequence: CSVETPGGRTEAFF. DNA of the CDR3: TGCAGCGTTGAAACCCCAGGGGGTCGGACTGAAGCTTTCTTT.

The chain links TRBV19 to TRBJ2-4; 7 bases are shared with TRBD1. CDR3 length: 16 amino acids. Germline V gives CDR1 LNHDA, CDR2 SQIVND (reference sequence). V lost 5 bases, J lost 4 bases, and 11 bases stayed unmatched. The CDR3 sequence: CASSGNRGSDKNIQYF. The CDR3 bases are TGTGCCAGTAGTGGAAACAGGGGAAGCGATAAAAACATTCAGTACTTC.

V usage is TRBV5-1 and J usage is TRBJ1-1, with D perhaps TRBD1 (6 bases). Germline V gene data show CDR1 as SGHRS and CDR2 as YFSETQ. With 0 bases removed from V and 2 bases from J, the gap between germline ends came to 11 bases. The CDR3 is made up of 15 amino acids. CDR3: CASSLVGAGNTEAFF. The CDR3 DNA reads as TGCGCCAGCAGCTTGGTGGGGGCAGGAAACACTGAAGCTTTCTTT.

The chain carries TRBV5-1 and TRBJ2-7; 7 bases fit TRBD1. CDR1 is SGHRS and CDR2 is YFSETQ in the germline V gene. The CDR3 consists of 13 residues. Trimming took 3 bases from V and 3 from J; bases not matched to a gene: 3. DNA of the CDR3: TGCGCCAGCAGCTCCCGACAGGGCTACGAGCAGTACTTC. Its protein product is CASSSRQGYEQYF.

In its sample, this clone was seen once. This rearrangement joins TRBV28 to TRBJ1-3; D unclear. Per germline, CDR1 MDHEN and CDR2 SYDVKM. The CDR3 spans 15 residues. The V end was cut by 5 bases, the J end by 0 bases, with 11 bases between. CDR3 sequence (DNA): TGTGCCAGCAGTCCCCCATGGCTCTCTGGAAACACCATATATTTT. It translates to CASSPPWLSGNTIYF.

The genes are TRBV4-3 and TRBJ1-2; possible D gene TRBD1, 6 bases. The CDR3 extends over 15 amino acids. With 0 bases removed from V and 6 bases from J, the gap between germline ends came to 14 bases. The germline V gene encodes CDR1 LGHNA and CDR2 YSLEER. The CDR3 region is CASSQDHRAGDGYTF. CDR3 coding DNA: TGCGCCAGCAGCCAAGATCACAGGGCCGGAGATGGCTACACCTTC.

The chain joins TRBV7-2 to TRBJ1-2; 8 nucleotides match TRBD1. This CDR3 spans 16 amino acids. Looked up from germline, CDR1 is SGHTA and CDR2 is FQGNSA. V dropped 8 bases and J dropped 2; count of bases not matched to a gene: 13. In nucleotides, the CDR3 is TGTGCCAGCCGCCGCTACCAGACAGGGGAGAACTATGGCTACACCTTC. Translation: CASRRYQTGENYGYTF.

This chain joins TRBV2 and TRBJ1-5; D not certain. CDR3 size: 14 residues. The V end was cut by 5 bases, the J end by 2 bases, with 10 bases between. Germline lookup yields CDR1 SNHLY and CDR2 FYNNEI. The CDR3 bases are TGTGCCAGCAGTTACAGCAAGGGCAATCAGCCCCAGCATTTT. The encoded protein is CASSYSKGNQPQHF.

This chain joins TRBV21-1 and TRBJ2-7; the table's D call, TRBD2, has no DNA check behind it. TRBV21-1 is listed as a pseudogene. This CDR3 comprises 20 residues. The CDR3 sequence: CASGSNRDPKTSGGTYEQYF. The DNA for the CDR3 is TGTGCCAGCGGCTCGAACAGGGACCCAAAGACTAGCGGGGGGACATACGAGCAGTACTTC.

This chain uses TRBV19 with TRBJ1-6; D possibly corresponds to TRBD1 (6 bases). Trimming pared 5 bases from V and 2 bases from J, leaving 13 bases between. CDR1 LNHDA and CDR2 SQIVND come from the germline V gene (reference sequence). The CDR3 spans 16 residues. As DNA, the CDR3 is TGTGCCAGTAGTGACCAACAGGGAGCCTATAATTCACCCCTCCACTTT. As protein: CASSDQQGAYNSPLHF.

The CDR3 coding sequence is TGTGCCAGCAGCTTAGTCTTCGGGGCGGGGGGGCCCTTGGGGGAGACCCAGTACTTC. Its translation is CASSLVFGAGGPLGETQYF. The V and J genes are TRBV7-9 and TRBJ2-5, with 9 bases identical to TRBD2. V was clipped by 1 base and J by 5 bases; unmatched bases: 17. CDR1 SEHNR and CDR2 FQNEAQ come from the germline V gene (reference sequence). The CDR3 extends over 19 amino acids.

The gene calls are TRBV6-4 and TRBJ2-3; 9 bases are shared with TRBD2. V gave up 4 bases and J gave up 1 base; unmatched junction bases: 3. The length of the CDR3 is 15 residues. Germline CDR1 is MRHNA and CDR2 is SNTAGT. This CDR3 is CASSARGGRTDTQYF. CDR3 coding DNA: TGTGCCAGCAGTGCGCGGGGGGGCCGCACAGATACGCAGTATTTT.

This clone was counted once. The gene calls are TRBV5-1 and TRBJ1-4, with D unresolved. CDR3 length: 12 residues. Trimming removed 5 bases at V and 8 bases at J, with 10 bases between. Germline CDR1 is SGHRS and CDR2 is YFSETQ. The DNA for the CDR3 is TGCGCCAGCAGAGGCAGCGAGGAAAAACTGTTTTTT. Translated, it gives CASRGSEEKLFF.

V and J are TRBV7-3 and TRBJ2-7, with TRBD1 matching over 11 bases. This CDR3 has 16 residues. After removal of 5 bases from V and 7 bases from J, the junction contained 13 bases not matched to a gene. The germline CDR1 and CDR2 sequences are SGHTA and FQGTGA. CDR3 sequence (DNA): TGTGCCAGCAGCCGTGCGGTCGGGACAGGGGGTGGAGAGCAGTACTTC. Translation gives CASSRAVGTGGGEQYF.

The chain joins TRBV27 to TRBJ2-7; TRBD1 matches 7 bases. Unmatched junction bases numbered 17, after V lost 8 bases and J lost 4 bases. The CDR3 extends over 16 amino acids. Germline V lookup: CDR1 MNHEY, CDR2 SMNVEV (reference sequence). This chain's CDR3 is CASGRPGQAWGYEQYF. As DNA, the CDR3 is TGTGCCAGCGGGAGACCAGGACAGGCTTGGGGGTACGAGCAGTACTTC.

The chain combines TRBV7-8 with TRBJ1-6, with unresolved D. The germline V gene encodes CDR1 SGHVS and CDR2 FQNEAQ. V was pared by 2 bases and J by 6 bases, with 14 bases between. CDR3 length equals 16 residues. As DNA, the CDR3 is TGTGCCAGCAGCTTATCGAGCGGTGGAGGTAATTCACCCCTCCACTTT. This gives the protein CASSLSSGGGNSPLHF.

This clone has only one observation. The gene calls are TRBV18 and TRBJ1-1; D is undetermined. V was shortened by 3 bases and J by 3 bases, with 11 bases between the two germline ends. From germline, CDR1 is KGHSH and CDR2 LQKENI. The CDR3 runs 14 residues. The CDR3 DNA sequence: TGTGCCAGCTCACCTCGGCAGCGGGACACTGAAGCTTTCTTT. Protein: CASSPRQRDTEAFF.

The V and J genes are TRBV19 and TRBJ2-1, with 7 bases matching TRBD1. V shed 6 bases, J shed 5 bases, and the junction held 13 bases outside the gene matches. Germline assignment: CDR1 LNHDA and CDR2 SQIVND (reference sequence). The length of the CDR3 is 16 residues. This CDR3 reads CASSSRHRGQDNEQFF. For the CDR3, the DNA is TGTGCCAGTAGCTCCCGGCACAGGGGCCAAGACAATGAGCAGTTCTTC.

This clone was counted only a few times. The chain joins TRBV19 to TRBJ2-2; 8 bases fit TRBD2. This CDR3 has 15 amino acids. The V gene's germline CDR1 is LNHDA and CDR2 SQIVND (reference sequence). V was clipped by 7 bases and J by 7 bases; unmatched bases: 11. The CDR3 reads CASTNGGAYGGELFF. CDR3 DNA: TGTGCCAGTACCAACGGGGGGGCGTATGGCGGGGAGCTGTTTTTT.

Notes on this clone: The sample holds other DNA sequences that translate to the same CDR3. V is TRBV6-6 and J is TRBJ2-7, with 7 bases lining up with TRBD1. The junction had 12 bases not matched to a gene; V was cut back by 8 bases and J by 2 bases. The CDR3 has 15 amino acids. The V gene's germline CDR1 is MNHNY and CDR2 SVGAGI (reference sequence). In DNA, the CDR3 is TGTGCCAGCCGGCCCTTAGGGGACAGACCCTACGAGCAGTACTTC. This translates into CASRPLGDRPYEQYF.

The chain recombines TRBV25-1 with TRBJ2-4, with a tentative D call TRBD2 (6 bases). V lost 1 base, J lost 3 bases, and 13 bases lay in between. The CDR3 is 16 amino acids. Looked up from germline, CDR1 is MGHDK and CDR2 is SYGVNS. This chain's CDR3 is CASSESGVYGKNIQYF. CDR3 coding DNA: TGTGCCAGCAGTGAATCGGGGGTGTACGGCAAAAACATTCAGTACTTC.